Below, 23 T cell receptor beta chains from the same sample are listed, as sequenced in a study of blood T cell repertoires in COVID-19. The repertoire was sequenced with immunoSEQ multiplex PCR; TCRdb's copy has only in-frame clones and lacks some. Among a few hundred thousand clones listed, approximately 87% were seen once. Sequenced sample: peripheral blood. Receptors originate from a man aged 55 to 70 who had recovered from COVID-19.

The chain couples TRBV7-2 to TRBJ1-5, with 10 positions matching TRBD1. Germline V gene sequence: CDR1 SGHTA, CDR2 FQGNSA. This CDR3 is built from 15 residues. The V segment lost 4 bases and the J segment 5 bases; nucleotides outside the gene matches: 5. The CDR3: CASSSGQGIYQPQHF. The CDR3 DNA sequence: TGTGCCAGCAGCTCGGGACAGGGGATATATCAGCCCCAGCATTTT.

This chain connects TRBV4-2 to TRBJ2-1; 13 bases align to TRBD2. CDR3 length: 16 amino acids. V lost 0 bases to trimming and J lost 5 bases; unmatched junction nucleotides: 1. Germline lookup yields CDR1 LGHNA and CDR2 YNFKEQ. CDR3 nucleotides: TGTGCCAGCAGCCAAGAGGGACTAGCGGGACACAATGAGCAGTTCTTC. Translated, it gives CASSQEGLAGHNEQFF.

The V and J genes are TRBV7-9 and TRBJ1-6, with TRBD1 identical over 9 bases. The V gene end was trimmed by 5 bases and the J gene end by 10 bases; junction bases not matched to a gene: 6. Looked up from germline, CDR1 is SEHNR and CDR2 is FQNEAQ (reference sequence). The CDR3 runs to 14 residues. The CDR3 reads CASSIPGQGSPLHF. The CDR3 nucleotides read TGTGCCAGCAGCATCCCGGGACAGGGATCACCCCTCCACTTT.

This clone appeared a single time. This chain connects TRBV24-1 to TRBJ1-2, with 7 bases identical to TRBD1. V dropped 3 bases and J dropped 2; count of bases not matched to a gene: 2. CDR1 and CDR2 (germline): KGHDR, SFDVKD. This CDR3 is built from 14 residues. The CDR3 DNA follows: TGTGCCACCAGTGATCCGGGACAGAACTATGGCTACACCTTC. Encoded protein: CATSDPGQNYGYTF.

The CDR3 sequence: CASSVGTGGIESGNTIYF. Written as DNA, the CDR3 is TGTGCCAGCAGTGTCGGGACAGGGGGCATCGAATCTGGAAACACCATATATTTT. The chain uses TRBV25-1 and TRBJ1-3; 12 positions agree with TRBD1. CDR1 and CDR2 (germline): MGHDK, SYGVNS. The CDR3 is 18 amino acids. V lost 4 bases and J lost 1; bases outside the gene matches: 8.

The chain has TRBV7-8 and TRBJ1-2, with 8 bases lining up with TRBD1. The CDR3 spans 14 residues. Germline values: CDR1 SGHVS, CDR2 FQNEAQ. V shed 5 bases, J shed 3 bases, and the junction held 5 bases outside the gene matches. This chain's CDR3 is CASSIQGADYGYTF. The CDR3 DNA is TGTGCCAGCAGCATCCAGGGGGCTGACTATGGCTACACCTTC.

The CDR3 region has the DNA TGTGCCAGCAGCTCCCGGACAGGGATCGGGAACACCGGGGAGCTGTTTTTT. It encodes CASSSRTGIGNTGELFF. The rearrangement uses TRBV7-8 and TRBJ2-2, with 8 bases aligning to TRBD1. Germline assignment: CDR1 SGHVS and CDR2 FQNEAQ. The CDR3 loop spans 17 amino acids. The J segment lost 1 base and the V segment lost 4 bases, leaving 8 bases of the junction unmatched.

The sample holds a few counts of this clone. This CDR3 is CAIRGGQLRSGNTIYF. The DNA for the CDR3 is TGTGCCATCAGGGGGGGGCAGCTGCGCTCTGGAAACACCATATATTTT. The chain couples TRBV10-3 to TRBJ1-3; D perhaps matches TRBD1 (6 bases). Germline V gene data show CDR1 as ENHRY and CDR2 as SYGVKD. Trimming took 6 bases from V and 0 from J, leaving 15 bases between them. CDR3 length: 16 amino acids.

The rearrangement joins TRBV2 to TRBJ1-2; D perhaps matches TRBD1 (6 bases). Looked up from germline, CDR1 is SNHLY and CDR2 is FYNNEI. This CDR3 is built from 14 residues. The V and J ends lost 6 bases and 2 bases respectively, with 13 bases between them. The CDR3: CASRPGHQNYGYTF. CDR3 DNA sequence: TGTGCCAGCAGGCCGGGACACCAGAACTATGGCTACACCTTC.

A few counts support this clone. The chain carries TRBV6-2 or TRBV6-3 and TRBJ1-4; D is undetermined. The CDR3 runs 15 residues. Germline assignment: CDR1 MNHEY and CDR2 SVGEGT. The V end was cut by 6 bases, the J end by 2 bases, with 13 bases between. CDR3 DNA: TGTGCCAGCAGCAGCGGACGGAACACTAATGAAAAACTGTTTTTT. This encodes CASSSGRNTNEKLFF.

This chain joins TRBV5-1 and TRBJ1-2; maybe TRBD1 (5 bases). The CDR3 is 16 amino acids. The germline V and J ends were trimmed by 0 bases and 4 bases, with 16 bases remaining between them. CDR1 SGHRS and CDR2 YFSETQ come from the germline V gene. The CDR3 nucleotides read TGCGCCAGCAGCTTGGATTCCGGATGGGGCGGCTATGGCTACACCTTC. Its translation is CASSLDSGWGGYGYTF.

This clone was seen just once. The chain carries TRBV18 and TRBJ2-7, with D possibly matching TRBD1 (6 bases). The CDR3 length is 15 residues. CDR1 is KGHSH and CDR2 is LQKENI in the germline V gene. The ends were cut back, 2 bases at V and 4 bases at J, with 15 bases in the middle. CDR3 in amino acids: CASSPVGTLYYEQYF. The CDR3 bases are TGTGCCAGCTCACCAGTAGGGACACTTTATTACGAGCAGTACTTC.

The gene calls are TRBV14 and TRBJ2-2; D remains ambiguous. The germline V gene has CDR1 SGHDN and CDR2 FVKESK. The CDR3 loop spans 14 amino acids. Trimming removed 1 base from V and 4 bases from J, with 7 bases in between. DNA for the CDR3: TGTGCCAGCAGCCAAGTTTCATCCACCGGGGAGCTGTTTTTT. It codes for CASSQVSSTGELFF.

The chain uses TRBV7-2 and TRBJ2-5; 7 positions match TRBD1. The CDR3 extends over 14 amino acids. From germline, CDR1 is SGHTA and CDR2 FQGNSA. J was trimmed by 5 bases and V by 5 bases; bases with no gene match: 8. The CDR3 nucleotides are TGTGCCAGCAGCCCCAGACAGGGCGGTGAGACCCAGTACTTC. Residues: CASSPRQGGETQYF.

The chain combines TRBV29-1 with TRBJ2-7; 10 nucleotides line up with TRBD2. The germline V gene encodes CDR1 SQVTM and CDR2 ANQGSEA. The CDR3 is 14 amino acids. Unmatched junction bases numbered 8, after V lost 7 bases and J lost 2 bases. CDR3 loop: CSGIAGGSPYEQYF. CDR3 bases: TGCAGCGGTATAGCGGGGGGCTCCCCCTACGAGCAGTACTTC.

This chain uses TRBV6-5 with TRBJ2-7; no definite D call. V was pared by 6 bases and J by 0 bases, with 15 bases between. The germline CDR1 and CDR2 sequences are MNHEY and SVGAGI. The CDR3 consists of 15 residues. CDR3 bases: TGTGCCAGCAGCCCCCTTGGGCGCAGCTCCTACGAGCAGTACTTC. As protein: CASSPLGRSSYEQYF.

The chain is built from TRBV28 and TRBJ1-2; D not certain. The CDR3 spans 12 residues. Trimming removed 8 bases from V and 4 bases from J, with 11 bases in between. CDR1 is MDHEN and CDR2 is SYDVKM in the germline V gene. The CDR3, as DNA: TGTGCCAGCCTCGCCCTCGGCTATGGCTACACCTTC. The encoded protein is CASLALGYGYTF.

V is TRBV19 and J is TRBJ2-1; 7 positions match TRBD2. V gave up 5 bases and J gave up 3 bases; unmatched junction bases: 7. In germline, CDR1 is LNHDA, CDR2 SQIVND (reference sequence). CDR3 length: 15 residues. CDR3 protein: CASSGGTTGYNEQFF. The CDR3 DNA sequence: TGTGCCAGTAGTGGGGGGACTACTGGCTACAATGAGCAGTTCTTC.

The CDR3 protein is CASSLDRLSANEQFF. CDR3 coding DNA: TGTGCCAGCAGCTTAGACAGGCTCTCGGCAAATGAGCAGTTCTTC. This rearrangement joins TRBV11-2 to TRBJ2-1; D unclear. The V end was cut by 0 bases, the J end by 7 bases, with 13 bases between. Germline V gene data show CDR1 as SGHAT and CDR2 as FQNNGV. The CDR3 runs 15 residues.

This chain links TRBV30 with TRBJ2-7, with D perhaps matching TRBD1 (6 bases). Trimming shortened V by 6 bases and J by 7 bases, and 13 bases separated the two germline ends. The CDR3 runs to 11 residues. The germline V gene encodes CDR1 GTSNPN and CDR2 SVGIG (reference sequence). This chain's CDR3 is CACEQGREQYF. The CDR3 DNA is TGTGCCTGTGAGCAGGGGAGAGAGCAGTACTTC.

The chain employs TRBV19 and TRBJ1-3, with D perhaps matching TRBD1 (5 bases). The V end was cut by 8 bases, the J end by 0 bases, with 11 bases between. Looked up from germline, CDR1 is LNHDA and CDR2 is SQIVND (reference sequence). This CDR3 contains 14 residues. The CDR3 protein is CASQGSTSGNTIYF. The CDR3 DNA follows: TGTGCCAGTCAGGGAAGTACCTCTGGAAACACCATATATTTT.

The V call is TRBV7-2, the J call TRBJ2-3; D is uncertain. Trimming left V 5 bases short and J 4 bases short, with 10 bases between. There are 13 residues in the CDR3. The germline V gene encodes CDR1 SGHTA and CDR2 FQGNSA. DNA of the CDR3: TGTGCCAGCAGCCCTAGTGGCGCAGATACGCAGTATTTT. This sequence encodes CASSPSGADTQYF.

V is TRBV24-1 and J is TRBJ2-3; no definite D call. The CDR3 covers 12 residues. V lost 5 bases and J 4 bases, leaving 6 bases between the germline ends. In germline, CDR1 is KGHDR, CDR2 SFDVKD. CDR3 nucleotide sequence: TGTGCCACCAGTGGGTTAGCAGATACGCAGTATTTT. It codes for CATSGLADTQYF.